These 4 T cell receptor beta chains came from one sample sequenced in a study of OX40 agonist ivuxolimab in advanced cancers. Produced via immunoSEQ multiplex PCR; TCRdb's table is partial and in-frame only. The data show approximately 70,000 clones, about nine tenths seen once. Sequenced material: CD4+ or CD8+ T cells sorted from blood, taken in a trial of the OX40 agonist ivuxolimab. These receptors all stem from an adult with an advanced solid tumor such as melanoma, head and neck, liver or kidney cancer.

The V call is TRBV2, the J call TRBJ2-3, with D unclear. Trimming stripped 3 bases from V and 4 bases from J, with 14 bases between. Germline assignment: CDR1 SNHLY and CDR2 FYNNEI. The CDR3 contains 15 residues. The CDR3 here is CASSDYFKQADTQYF. CDR3 coding DNA: TGTGCCAGCAGTGATTACTTTAAACAAGCAGATACGCAGTATTTT.

The chain employs TRBV2 and TRBJ2-6, with D possibly TRBD1 on 5 matching bases. This CDR3 region has 16 residues. The germline V and J ends were trimmed by 5 bases and 0 bases, with 11 bases remaining between them. Looked up from germline, CDR1 is SNHLY and CDR2 is FYNNEI. CDR3 residues: CASSQFRDSGANVLTF. CDR3 DNA: TGTGCCAGCAGTCAATTCAGGGACTCTGGGGCCAACGTCCTGACTTTC. Complete variable domain (other parts from reference TRBV2 and TRBJ2-6): EPEVTQTPSHQVTQMGQEVILRCVPISNHLYFYWYRQILGQKVEFLVSFYNNEISEKSEIFDDQFSVERPDGSNFTLKIRSTKLEDSAMYFCASSQFRDSGANVLTFGAGSRLTVL.

The V call is TRBV4-1, the J call TRBJ2-1; possibly TRBD1 for D (6 bases). Germline CDR1 reads MGHRA; CDR2 reads YSYEKL. The V and J ends lost 6 bases and 6 bases respectively, with 21 bases between them. The CDR3 has 16 residues. CDR3 in amino acids: CASSQPQGNYGNEQFF. In nucleotides, the CDR3 is TGCGCCAGCAGTCAACCACAGGGTAACTACGGCAATGAGCAGTTCTTC.

The CDR3, as DNA: TGTGCCAGCAGCTTGATTGGACGCGAGACCCAGTACTTC. It translates to CASSLIGRETQYF. This chain joins TRBV5-5 and TRBJ2-5; no definite D call. Germline V gene data show CDR1 as SGHKS and CDR2 as YYEKEE (reference sequence). This CDR3 spans 13 amino acids. V was cut by 1 base and J by 5 bases, with 9 bases left in between.